The 17 T cell receptor beta chains below were found in one sample sequenced in a study of blood T cell repertoires in COVID-19 (dated by TCRdb to the early 2020s). The library was made by the immunoSEQ multiplex PCR assay. The table comes from immuneACCESS by way of TCRdb, which keeps in-frame sequences with V and J called. Part of the clones is missing from these tables; in studies checked, under half for an unresolved V gene and the rest for unknown reasons. Here the sample has a few hundred thousand clones; 85% to 90% occur a single time. The ten largest make up around 1.2% of the sample. Sequenced: PBMCs or T cells enriched from blood (not recorded which). These receptors were obtained from a young woman who had recovered from COVID-19.

The gene calls are TRBV3-1 (or the pseudogene TRBV3-2) and TRBJ2-1; D is unclear. Germline V gene data show CDR1 as LGHDT and CDR2 as YNNKEL (reference sequence). V was shortened by 4 bases and J by 0 bases, with 10 bases between the two germline ends. The CDR3 has 15 amino acids. The CDR3 bases are TGTGCCAGCAGCCCGGGTATGAGCTCCTACAATGAGCAGTTCTTC. As protein: CASSPGMSSYNEQFF.

The chain couples TRBV7-6 to TRBJ2-1; D possibly corresponds to TRBD2 (7 bases). V was clipped by 1 base and J by 4 bases, with 20 bases between them. CDR1 is SGHVS, CDR2 FNYEAQ, per germline. CDR3 length: 18 residues. The CDR3 protein is CASSLGVGGGVSYNEQFF. The CDR3 DNA follows: TGTGCCAGCAGCTTAGGGGTGGGCGGGGGCGTCAGTTACAATGAGCAGTTCTTC.

The gene calls are TRBV4-1 and TRBJ2-3; TRBD2 matches 13 bases. The germline V gene encodes CDR1 MGHRA and CDR2 YSYEKL. CDR3 size: 17 residues. With V trimmed by 1 base and J by 5 bases, 6 bases remained unmatched. The CDR3 is CASSQGRTSGGGDTQYF. The CDR3 DNA follows: TGCGCCAGCAGCCAAGGGAGGACTAGCGGGGGTGGAGATACGCAGTATTTT.

The V call is TRBV5-1, the J call TRBJ2-2, with a tentative D call TRBD2 (6 bases). The CDR3 totals 16 residues. Trimming left V 3 bases short and J 0 bases short, with 12 bases between. The germline V gene encodes CDR1 SGHRS and CDR2 YFSETQ. The CDR3 region is CASSWDGTANTGELFF. The CDR3 DNA reads as TGCGCCAGCAGCTGGGACGGGACTGCGAACACCGGGGAGCTGTTTTTT.

This clone appeared once. The chain carries TRBV7-2 and TRBJ1-6, with D perhaps matching TRBD1 (6 bases). This CDR3 comprises 14 residues. V was cut by 2 bases and J by 7 bases, with 9 bases left in between. Germline loops: CDR1 SGHTA, CDR2 FQGNSA. CDR3 in amino acids: CASSLRGRNSPLHF. For the CDR3, the DNA is TGTGCCAGCAGCTTAAGGGGGAGAAATTCACCCCTCCACTTT.

The chain links TRBV30 to TRBJ1-2; D is unclear. The CDR3 length is 12 residues. Per the germline V gene, CDR1 is GTSNPN and CDR2 is SVGIG (reference sequence). V gave up 4 bases and J gave up 7 bases, with 13 bases separating them. The CDR3 region is CAWKFLGGGYTF. CDR3 nucleotide sequence: TGTGCCTGGAAGTTCTTGGGAGGTGGCTACACCTTC.

CDR3 amino acids: CASSLGHPAPQETQYF. The CDR3 region has the DNA TGCGCCAGCAGCCTGGGACACCCGGCCCCCCAAGAGACCCAGTACTTC. This chain links TRBV5-1 with TRBJ2-5; the D gene is possibly TRBD1 (6 bases). From germline, CDR1 is SGHRS and CDR2 YFSETQ. Trimming pared 4 bases from V and 1 base from J, leaving 17 bases between. The CDR3 covers 16 residues.

This clone was observed a few times. In nucleotides, the CDR3 is TGTGCCAGCTCACCATCGCCCGGGGAACCCGAGCAGTACTTC. Encoded protein: CASSPSPGEPEQYF. V and J are TRBV18 and TRBJ2-7, with D perhaps matching TRBD2 (5 bases). The CDR3 sequence is 14 residues long. Germline-derived CDR1 and CDR2 are KGHSH and LQKENI. Between the trimmed V and J ends, which lost 2 bases and 6 bases, there was a span of 14 bases.

This sequence joins TRBV19 and TRBJ2-3; D ambiguous. CDR3 length: 11 amino acids. The V and J ends lost 2 bases and 5 bases respectively, with 2 bases between them. Per germline, CDR1 LNHDA and CDR2 SQIVND (reference sequence). In nucleotides, the CDR3 is TGTGCCAGTAGTATACGAGATACGCAGTATTTT. Translating gives CASSIRDTQYF.

This rearrangement joins TRBV5-5 to TRBJ2-1; D ambiguous. The CDR3 contains 12 residues. V was trimmed by 1 base and J by 10 bases, leaving 9 bases between them. Germline V gives CDR1 SGHKS, CDR2 YYEKEE (reference sequence). The CDR3 sequence is CASSLRLLEQFF. In DNA, the CDR3 is TGTGCCAGCAGCTTGCGGTTACTCGAGCAGTTCTTC.

The V and J genes are TRBV5-4 and TRBJ1-2, with D unclear. This CDR3 contains 15 residues. Trimming stripped 6 bases from V and 0 bases from J, with 15 bases between. Looked up from germline, CDR1 is SGHNT and CDR2 is YYREEE (reference sequence). The CDR3 sequence: CASTTWRATNYGYTF. CDR3 sequence (DNA): TGTGCCAGCACCACCTGGAGGGCAACTAACTATGGCTACACCTTC. The full variable domain, its missing parts supplied by reference TRBV5-4 and TRBJ1-2, is ETGVTQSPTHLIKTRGQQVTLRCSSQSGHNTVSWYQQALGQGPQFIFQYYREEENGRGNFPPRFSGLQFPNYSSELNVNALELDDSALYLCASTTWRATNYGYTFGSGTRLTVV.

This clone was found once. V usage is TRBV7-9 and J usage is TRBJ2-5, with a possible D match to TRBD2 (5 bases). The CDR3 runs 16 residues. Germline assignment: CDR1 SEHNR and CDR2 FQNEAQ (reference sequence). Trimming took 6 bases from V and 4 from J, leaving 21 bases between them. The CDR3 DNA follows: TGTGCCAGCAGTTACCTGCGTGAGGGCCGGGTAGAGACCCAGTACTTC. As protein: CASSYLREGRVETQYF.

The rearrangement joins TRBV27 to TRBJ1-2; D is uncertain. V was trimmed by 4 bases and J by 4 bases, leaving 7 bases between them. Germline V CDR1 and CDR2: MNHEY, SMNVEV (reference sequence). This CDR3 is built from 12 residues. The CDR3 DNA reads as TGTGCCAGCAGTTATTCAGGCTATGGCTACACCTTC. It specifies CASSYSGYGYTF.

The V call is TRBV6-6, the J call TRBJ2-5, with no clear D. Looked up from germline, CDR1 is MNHNY and CDR2 is SVGAGI (reference sequence). This CDR3 region has 14 residues. Trimming removed 9 bases from V and 2 bases from J, with 16 bases in between. CDR3 DNA: TGTGCCAGTCAGAACGAAAAGACTCAAGAGACCCAGTACTTC. Translating it yields CASQNEKTQETQYF.

The rearrangement uses TRBV7-3 and TRBJ2-6, with TRBD2 matching 12 bases. The V gene's germline CDR1 is SGHTA and CDR2 FQGTGA. CDR3 size: 21 residues. V was clipped by 5 bases and J by 2 bases; unmatched bases: 16. The CDR3 spells CASSELRTSGAGAAGANVLTF. The CDR3, as DNA: TGTGCCAGCAGCGAACTCCGGACTAGCGGGGCCGGGGCTGCTGGGGCCAACGTCCTGACTTTC.

The rearrangement joins TRBV3-1 (or the pseudogene TRBV3-2) to TRBJ2-7, with a possible D match to TRBD1 (6 bases). Trimming took 2 bases from V and 3 from J, leaving 11 bases between them. This CDR3 has 14 amino acids. The germline V gene has CDR1 LGHDT and CDR2 YNNKEL (reference sequence). The CDR3 sequence: CASSQSTGIYEQYF. Here the CDR3 DNA reads TGTGCCAGCAGCCAATCGACAGGAATCTACGAGCAGTACTTC.

The chain joins TRBV5-6 to TRBJ1-2; the match to TRBD1 covers 10 bases. The CDR3 is 14 residues long. V was clipped by 4 bases and J by 5 bases; unmatched bases: 5. Per germline, CDR1 SGHDT and CDR2 YYEEEE. The CDR3 sequence is CASSRDRGFYGYTF. The CDR3 DNA sequence: TGTGCCAGCAGCCGGGACAGGGGATTTTATGGCTACACCTTC.